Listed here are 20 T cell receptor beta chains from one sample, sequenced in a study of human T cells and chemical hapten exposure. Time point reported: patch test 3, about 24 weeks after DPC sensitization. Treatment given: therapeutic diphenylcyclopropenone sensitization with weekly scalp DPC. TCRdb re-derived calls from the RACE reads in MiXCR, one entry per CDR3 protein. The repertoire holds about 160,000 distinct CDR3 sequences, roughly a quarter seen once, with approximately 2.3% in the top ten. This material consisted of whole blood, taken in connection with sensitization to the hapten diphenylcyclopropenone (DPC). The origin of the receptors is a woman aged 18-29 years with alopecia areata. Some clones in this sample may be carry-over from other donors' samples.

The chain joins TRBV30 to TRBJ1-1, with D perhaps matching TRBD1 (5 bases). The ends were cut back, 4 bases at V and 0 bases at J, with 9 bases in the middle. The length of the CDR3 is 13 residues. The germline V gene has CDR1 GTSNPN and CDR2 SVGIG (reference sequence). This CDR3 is CAWKLGVNTEAFF. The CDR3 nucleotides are TGTGCCTGGAAGTTGGGGGTGAACACTGAAGCTTTCTTT. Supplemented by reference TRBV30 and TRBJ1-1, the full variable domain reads SQTIHQWPATLVQPVGSPLSLECTVEGTSNPNLYWYRQAAGRGLQLLFYSVGIGQISSEVPQNLSASRPQDRQFILSSKKLLLSDSGFYLCAWKLGVNTEAFFGQGTRLTVV.

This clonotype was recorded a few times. For the CDR3, the DNA is TGCGCCAGCAGGCCTGGAGGGGAGGGGTATGAGCAGTTCTTC. Encoded protein: CASRPGGEGYEQFF. The chain has TRBV4-1 and TRBJ2-1; 7 nucleotides match TRBD2. The germline gives CDR1 MGHRA, CDR2 YSYEKL. Germline trimming cut 6 bases from V and 8 bases from J; bases unmatched to any gene: 10. The CDR3 covers 14 residues.

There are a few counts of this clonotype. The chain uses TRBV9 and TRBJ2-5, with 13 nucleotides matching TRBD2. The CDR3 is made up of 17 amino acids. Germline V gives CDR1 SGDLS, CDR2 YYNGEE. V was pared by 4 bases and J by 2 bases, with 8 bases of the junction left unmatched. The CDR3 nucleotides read TGTGCCAGCAGCCCTATGGGACTAGCGGGGCGTCAAGAGACCCAGTACTTC. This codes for CASSPMGLAGRQETQYF.

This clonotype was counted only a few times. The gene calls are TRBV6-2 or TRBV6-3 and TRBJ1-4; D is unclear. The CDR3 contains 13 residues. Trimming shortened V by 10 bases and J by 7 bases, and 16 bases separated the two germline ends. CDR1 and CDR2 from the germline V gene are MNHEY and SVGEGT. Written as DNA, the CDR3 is TGTGCCATCACATCCGGGATCGGTGAAAAACTGTTTTTT. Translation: CAITSGIGEKLFF.

The CDR3 DNA follows: TGTGCCAGCAGCTTACCGGGGGCGGACACTGAAGCTTTCTTT. Translation gives CASSLPGADTEAFF. V usage is TRBV7-9 and J usage is TRBJ1-1, with D maybe TRBD1 (6 bases). This CDR3 spans 14 amino acids. Germline V gives CDR1 SEHNR, CDR2 FQNEAQ (reference sequence). V lost 2 bases to trimming and J lost 3 bases, with 10 bases between them. Together with reference TRBV7-9 and TRBJ1-1, the CDR3 gives the full variable domain: DTGVSQNPRHKITKRGQNVTFRCDPISEHNRLYWYRQTLGQGPEFLTYFQNEAQLEKSRLLSDRFSAERPKGSFSTLEIQRTEQGDSAMYLCASSLPGADTEAFFGQGTRLTVV.

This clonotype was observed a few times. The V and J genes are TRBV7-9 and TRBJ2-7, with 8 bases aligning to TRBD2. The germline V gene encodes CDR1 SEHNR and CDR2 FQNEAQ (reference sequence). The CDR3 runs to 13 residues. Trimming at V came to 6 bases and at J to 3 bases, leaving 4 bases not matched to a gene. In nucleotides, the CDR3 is TGTGCCAGCAGACTAGCGGTTGACTACGAGCAGTACTTC. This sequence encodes CASRLAVDYEQYF.

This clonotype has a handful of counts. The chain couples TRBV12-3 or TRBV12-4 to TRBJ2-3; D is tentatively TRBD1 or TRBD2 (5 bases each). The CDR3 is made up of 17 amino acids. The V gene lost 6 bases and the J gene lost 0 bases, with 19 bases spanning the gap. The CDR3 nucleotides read TGTGCCAGCAGACAAGGGACCTTATTATCTAGCACAGATACGCAGTATTTT. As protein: CASRQGTLLSSTDTQYF.

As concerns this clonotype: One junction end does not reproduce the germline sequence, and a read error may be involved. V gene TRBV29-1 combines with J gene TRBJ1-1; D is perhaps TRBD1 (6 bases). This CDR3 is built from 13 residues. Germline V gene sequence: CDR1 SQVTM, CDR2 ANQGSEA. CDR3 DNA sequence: TGCAGCGTTAAAGAGGACAGACACGCTGAAGCTTTCTTT. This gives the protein CSVKEDRHAEAFF.

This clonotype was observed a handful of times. The CDR3 is CASSVVGGPYNEQFF. The CDR3 nucleotides read TGTGCCAGCAGCGTAGTGGGGGGGCCCTACAATGAGCAGTTCTTC. This sequence joins TRBV9 and TRBJ2-1, with D maybe TRBD2 (7 bases). Germline V lookup: CDR1 SGDLS, CDR2 YYNGEE. The CDR3 extends over 15 amino acids. Deletions cut 0 bases from V and 2 bases from J, with 9 bases between.

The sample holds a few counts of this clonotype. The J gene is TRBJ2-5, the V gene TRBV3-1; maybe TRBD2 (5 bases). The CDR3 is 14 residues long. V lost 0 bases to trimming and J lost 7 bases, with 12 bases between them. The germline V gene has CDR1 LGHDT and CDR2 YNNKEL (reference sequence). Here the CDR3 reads CASSQDRGWWTQYF. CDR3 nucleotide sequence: TGTGCCAGCAGCCAAGATCGGGGATGGTGGACCCAGTACTTC.

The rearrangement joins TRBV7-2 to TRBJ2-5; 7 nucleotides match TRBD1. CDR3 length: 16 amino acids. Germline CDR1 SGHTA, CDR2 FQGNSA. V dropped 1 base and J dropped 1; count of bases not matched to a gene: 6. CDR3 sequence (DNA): TGTGCCAGCAGCTTAGTGGTGACAGGGATCCAAGAGACCCAGTACTTC. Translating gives CASSLVVTGIQETQYF.

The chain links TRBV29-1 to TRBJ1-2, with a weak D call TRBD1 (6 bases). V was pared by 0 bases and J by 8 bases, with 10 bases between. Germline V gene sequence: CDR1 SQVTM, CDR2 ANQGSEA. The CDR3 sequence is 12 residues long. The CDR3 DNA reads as TGCAGCGTTGAAGATCCTGGGGGCGGCTACACCTTC. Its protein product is CSVEDPGGGYTF. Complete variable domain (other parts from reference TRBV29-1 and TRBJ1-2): SAVISQKPSRDICQRGTSLTIQCQVDSQVTMMFWYRQQPGQSLTLIATANQGSEATYESGFVIDKFPISRPNLTFSTLTVSNMSPEDSSIYLCSVEDPGGGYTFGSGTRLTVV.

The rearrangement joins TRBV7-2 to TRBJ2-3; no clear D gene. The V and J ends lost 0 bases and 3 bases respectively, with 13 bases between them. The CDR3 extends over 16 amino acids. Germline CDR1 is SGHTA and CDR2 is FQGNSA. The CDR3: CASSLAASPRTDTQYF. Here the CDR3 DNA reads TGTGCCAGCAGCTTAGCGGCCAGCCCGCGGACAGATACGCAGTATTTT. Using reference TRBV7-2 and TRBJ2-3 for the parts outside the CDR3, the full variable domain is GAGVSQSPSNKVTEKGKDVELRCDPISGHTALYWYRQSLGQGLEFLIYFQGNSAPDKSGLPSDRFSAERTGGSVSTLTIQRTQQEDSAVYLCASSLAASPRTDTQYFGPGTRLTVL.

CDR3: CASSPPFGAGEQYF. CDR3 sequence (DNA): TGTGCCAGCTCACCACCGTTCGGGGCGGGGGAGCAGTACTTC. The V call is TRBV18, the J call TRBJ2-7; D is possibly TRBD2 (6 bases). The V end was cut by 0 bases, the J end by 7 bases, with 13 bases between. CDR3 length equals 14 residues. The germline V gene has CDR1 KGHSH and CDR2 LQKENI.

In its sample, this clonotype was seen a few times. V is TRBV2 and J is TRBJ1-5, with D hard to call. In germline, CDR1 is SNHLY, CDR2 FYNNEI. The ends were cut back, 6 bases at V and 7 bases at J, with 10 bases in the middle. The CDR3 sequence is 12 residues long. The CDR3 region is CASRRNGQPQHF. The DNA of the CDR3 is TGTGCCAGCAGGAGAAATGGGCAGCCCCAGCATTTT.

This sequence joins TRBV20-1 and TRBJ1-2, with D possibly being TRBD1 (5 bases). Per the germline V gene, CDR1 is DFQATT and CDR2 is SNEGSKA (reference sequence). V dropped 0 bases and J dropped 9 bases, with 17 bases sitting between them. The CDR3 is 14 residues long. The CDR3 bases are TGCAGTGCTAGAGACCCAGGGCTATTTGATCGCTACACCTTC. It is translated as CSARDPGLFDRYTF.

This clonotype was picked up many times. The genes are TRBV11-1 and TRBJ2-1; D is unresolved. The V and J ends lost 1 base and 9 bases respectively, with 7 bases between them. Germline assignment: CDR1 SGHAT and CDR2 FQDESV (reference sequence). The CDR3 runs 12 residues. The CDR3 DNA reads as TGTGCCAGCAGCTTAGTTCCGCCTGAGCAGTTCTTC. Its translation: CASSLVPPEQFF.

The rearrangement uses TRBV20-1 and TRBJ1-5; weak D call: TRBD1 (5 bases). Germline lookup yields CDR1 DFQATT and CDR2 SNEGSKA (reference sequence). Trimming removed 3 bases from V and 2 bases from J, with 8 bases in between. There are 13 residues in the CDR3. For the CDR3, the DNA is TGCAGTGCTAGCAGCAGGGGCAATCAGCCCCAGCATTTT. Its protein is CSASSRGNQPQHF.

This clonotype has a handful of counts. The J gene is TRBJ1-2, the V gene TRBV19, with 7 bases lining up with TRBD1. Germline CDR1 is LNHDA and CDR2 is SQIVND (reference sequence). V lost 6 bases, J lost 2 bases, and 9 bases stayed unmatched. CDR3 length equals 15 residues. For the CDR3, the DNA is TGTGCCAGTAGGGTCCGTGCGGGACAGAACTATGGCTACACCTTC. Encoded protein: CASRVRAGQNYGYTF.

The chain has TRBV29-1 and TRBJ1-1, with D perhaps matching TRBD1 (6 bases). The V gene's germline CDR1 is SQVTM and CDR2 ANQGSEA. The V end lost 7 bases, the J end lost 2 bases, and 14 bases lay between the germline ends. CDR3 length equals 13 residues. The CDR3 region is CSAHGRGNTEAFF. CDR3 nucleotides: TGCAGCGCTCACGGCAGGGGAAACACTGAAGCTTTCTTT.